This T cell receptor beta chain was documented in a study of PD-1 blockade in mismatch repair-deficient tumors. Across the whole study: Patients had approximately 11 mismatch repair-deficient cancer types, all previously treated and progressing. Study conclusions and caveats: After pembrolizumab, tumor-resident clones rose rapidly, then generally contracted before radiologic responses.

The V gene lost 6 bases and the J gene lost 0 bases, with 14 bases spanning the gap. From germline, CDR1 is MNHNS and CDR2 SASEGT. The CDR3 runs 15 residues. PCR or immunohistochemistry showed mismatch repair deficiency in every enrolled patient. TCR sequencing covered a few patients who responded to pembrolizumab. About this clone: As yet, its antigen is unknown.

TCRdb's copy holds only in-frame clones and misses some; the assay was immunoSEQ multiplex PCR. The sample has over 100,000 clones, about 74% seen once. The chain is built from TRBV6-1 and TRBJ1-1; a possible D gene is TRBD1 (6 bases). Sample: peripheral blood, taken about 60 weeks after starting pembrolizumab. The TCR comes from an adult with mismatch repair-deficient cancer. This CDR3 reads CASRQERGMNTEAFF. The CDR3 DNA is TGTGCCAGCAGGCAAGAGAGGGGGATGAACACTGAAGCTTTCTTT.